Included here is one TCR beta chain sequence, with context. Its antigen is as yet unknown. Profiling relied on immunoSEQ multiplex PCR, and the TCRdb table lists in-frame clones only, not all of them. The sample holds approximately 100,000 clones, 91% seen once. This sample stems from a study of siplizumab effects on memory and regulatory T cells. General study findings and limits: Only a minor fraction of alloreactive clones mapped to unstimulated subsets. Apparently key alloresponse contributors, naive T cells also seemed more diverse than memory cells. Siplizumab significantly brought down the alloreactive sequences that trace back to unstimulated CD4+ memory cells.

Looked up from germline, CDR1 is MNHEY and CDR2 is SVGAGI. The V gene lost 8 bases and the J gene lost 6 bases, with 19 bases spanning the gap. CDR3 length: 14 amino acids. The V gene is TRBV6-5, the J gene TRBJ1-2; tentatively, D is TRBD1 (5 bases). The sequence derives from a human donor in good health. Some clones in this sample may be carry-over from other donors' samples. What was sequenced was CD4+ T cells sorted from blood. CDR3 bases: TGTGCCAGCCGAACGACCTGGGGGGGGGATGGCTACACCTTC. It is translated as CASRTTWGGDGYTF.